These 7 T cell receptor beta chains share one sample of origin, sequenced in a study of blood T cell repertoires in COVID-19. TCRdb's table, derived via immunoSEQ multiplex PCR, lists solely in-frame clones and lacks some. This sample has fewer than 200,000 clones, with about 86% found just once. Specimen: PBMCs or T cells enriched from blood (not recorded which). The source is a woman between 40 and 50 years old in a cohort exposed to, infected with or recovered from COVID-19 (not recorded which).

This chain connects TRBV7-9 to TRBJ1-1; 7 bases line up with TRBD1. CDR3 length: 13 residues. CDR1 and CDR2 from the germline V gene are SEHNR and FQNEAQ (reference sequence). V gave up 5 bases and J gave up 4 bases; unmatched junction bases: 4. The chain's CDR3 is CASSRKGATEAFF. The CDR3 nucleotides are TGTGCCAGCAGCCGAAAGGGGGCCACTGAAGCTTTCTTT.

V and J are TRBV2 and TRBJ2-4; a weak D match, TRBD2 (6 bases). Trimming took off 2 bases at V and 0 bases at J, with 11 bases between the two ends. This CDR3 region has 16 residues. Germline assignment: CDR1 SNHLY and CDR2 FYNNEI. Here the CDR3 DNA reads TGTGCCAGCAGTGAATTTTCCGGGAGAGCCAAAAACATTCAGTACTTC. Its protein product is CASSEFSGRAKNIQYF.

The chain has TRBV3-1 (or the pseudogene TRBV3-2) and TRBJ1-5; the D gene is possibly TRBD1 (5 bases). The V end was cut by 4 bases, the J end by 1 base, with 17 bases between. The germline V gene encodes CDR1 LGHDT and CDR2 YNNKEL (reference sequence). The CDR3 totals 17 residues. The CDR3 loop reads CASSPEPWRGSNQPQHF. The CDR3 coding sequence is TGTGCCAGCAGCCCGGAGCCGTGGCGGGGGAGCAATCAGCCCCAGCATTTT.

This chain connects TRBV27 to TRBJ2-7, with D uncertain. Trimming took off 5 bases at V and 0 bases at J, with 11 bases between the two ends. The CDR3 has 14 residues. Germline CDR1 reads MNHEY; CDR2 reads SMNVEV (reference sequence). In DNA, the CDR3 is TGTGCCAGCAGTCCCCAGACATTCTCCTACGAGCAGTACTTC. Translated, it gives CASSPQTFSYEQYF.

The V gene is TRBV10-2, the J gene TRBJ2-7; 8 nucleotides match TRBD1. Germline V CDR1 and CDR2: WSHSY, SAAADI. V lost 6 bases to trimming and J lost 1 base; unmatched junction nucleotides: 8. There are 15 residues in the CDR3. CDR3 residues: CASRGQGGGSYEQYF. CDR3 DNA: TGCGCCAGCAGAGGACAGGGTGGGGGTTCCTACGAGCAGTACTTC.

The chain uses TRBV27 and TRBJ2-1; maybe TRBD1 (5 bases). V was shortened by 1 base and J by 0 bases, with 13 bases between the two germline ends. Germline values: CDR1 MNHEY, CDR2 SMNVEV (reference sequence). The CDR3 loop spans 17 amino acids. The CDR3 sequence: CASSLWGRASSYNEQFF. The CDR3, as DNA: TGTGCCAGCAGTTTATGGGGCAGGGCAAGCTCCTACAATGAGCAGTTCTTC.

There are a few counts of this clone. In DNA, the CDR3 is TGTGCCAGCAGTGAAGCGGGGGGCCAAGAGACCCAGTACTTC. Translated: CASSEAGGQETQYF. The rearrangement joins TRBV6-4 to TRBJ2-5; 9 bases line up with TRBD2. The CDR3 is made up of 14 amino acids. Germline trimming cut 3 bases from V and 1 base from J; bases unmatched to any gene: 0. Germline V gene lookup returns CDR1 MRHNA and CDR2 SNTAGT.